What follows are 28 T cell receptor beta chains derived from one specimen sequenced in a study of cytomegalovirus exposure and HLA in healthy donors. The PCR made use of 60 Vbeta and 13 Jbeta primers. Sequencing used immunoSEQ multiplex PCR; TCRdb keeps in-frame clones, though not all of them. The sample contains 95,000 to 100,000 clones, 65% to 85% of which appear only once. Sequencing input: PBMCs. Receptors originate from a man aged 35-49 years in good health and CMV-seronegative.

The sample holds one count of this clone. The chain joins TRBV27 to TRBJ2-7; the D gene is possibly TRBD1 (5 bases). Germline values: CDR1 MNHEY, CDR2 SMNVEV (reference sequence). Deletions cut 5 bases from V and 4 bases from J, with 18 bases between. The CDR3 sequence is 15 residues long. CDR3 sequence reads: CASSPSRTPGYEQYF. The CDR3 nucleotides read TGTGCCAGCAGTCCGAGCCGGACACCGGGTTACGAGCAGTACTTC.

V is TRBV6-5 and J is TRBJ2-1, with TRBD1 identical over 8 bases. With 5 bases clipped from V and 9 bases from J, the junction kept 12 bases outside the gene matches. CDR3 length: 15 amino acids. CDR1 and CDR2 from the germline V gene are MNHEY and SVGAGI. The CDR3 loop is CASSLGQEAGSEQFF. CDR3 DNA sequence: TGTGCCAGCAGTCTGGGACAGGAGGCCGGGAGTGAGCAGTTCTTC.

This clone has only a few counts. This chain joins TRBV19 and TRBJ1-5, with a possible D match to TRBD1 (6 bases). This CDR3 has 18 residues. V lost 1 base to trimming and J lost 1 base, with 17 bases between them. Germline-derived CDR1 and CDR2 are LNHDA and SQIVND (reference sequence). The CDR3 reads CASSIGKQGGASNQPQHF. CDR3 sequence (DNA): TGTGCCAGTAGTATAGGTAAACAGGGTGGTGCAAGCAATCAGCCCCAGCATTTT.

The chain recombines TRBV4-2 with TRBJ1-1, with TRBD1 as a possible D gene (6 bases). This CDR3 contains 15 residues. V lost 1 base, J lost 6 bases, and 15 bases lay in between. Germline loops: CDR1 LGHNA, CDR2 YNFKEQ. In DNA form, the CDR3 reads TGTGCCAGCAGCCAAGTATCAGGGGACGGGCCTGAAGCTTTCTTT. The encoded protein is CASSQVSGDGPEAFF.

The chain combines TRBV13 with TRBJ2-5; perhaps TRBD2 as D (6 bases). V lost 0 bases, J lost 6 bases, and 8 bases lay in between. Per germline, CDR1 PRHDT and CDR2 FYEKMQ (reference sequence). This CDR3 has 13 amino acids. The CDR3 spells CASSLGGRKTQYF. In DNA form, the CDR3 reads TGTGCCAGCAGCTTAGGCGGGAGAAAGACCCAGTACTTC.

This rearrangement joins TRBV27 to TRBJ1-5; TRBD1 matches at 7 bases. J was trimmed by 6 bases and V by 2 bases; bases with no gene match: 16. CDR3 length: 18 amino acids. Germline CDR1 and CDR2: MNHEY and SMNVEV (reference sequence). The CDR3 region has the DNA TGTGCCAGCAGTTTACTCTCTACGTTGACAGGGAGAGGTCAGCCCCAGCATTTT. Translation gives CASSLLSTLTGRGQPQHF.

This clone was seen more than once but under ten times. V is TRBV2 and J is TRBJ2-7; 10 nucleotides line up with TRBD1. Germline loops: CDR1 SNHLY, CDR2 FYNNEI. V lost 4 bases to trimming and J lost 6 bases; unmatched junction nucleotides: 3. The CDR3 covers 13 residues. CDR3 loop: CASSAGTGVEQYF. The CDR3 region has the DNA TGTGCCAGCAGTGCCGGGACAGGGGTCGAGCAGTACTTC.

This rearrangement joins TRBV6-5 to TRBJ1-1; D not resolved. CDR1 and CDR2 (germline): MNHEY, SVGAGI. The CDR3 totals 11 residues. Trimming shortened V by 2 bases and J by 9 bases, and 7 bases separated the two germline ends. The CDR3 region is CASSYRAKAFF. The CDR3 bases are TGTGCCAGCAGTTACAGAGCCAAAGCTTTCTTT.

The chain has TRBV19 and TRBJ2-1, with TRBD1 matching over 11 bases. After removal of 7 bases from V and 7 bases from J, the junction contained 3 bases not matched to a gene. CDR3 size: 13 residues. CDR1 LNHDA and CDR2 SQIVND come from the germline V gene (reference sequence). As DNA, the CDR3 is TGTGCCAGTAAGGGGACAGGGGGGAATGAGCAGTTCTTC. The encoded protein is CASKGTGGNEQFF.

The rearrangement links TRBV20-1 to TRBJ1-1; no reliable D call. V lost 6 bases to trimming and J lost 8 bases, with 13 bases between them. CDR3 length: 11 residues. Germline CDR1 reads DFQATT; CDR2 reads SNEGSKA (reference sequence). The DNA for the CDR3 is TGCAGTGCAGCGGGGAGAGAAGAAGCTTTCTTT. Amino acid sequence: CSAAGREEAFF.

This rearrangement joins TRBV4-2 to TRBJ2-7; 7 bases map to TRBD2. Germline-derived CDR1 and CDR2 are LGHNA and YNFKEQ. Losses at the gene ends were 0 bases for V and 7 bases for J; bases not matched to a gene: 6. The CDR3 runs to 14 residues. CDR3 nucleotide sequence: TGTGCCAGCAGCCAAGATCATGCGGGAGCAGAGCAGTACTTC. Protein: CASSQDHAGAEQYF.

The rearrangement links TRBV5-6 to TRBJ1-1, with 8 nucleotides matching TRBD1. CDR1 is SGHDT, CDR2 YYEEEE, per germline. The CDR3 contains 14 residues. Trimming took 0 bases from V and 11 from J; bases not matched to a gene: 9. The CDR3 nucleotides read TGTGCCAGCAGCTTGGGGACAGGGTTCGGTGGCGCTTTCTTT. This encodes CASSLGTGFGGAFF.

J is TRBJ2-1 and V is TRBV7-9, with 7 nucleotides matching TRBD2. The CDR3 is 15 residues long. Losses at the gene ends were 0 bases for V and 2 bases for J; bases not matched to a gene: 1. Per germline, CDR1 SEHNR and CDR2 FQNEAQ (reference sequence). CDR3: CASSLAGGAYNEQFF. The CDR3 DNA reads TGTGCCAGCAGCTTAGCGGGAGGGGCCTACAATGAGCAGTTCTTC.

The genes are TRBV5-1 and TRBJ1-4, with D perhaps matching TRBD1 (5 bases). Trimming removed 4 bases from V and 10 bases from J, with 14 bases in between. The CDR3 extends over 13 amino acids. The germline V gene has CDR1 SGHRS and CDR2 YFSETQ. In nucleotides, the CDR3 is TGCGCCAGCAGCCCGGAGGGGACCGGAAAACTGTTTTTT. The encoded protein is CASSPEGTGKLFF.

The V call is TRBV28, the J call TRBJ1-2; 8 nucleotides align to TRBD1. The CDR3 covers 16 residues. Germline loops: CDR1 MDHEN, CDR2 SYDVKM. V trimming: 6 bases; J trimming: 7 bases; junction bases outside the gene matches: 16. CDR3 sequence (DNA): TGTGCCAGCAGCTTCGAGAGAGAACAGGGGGGGCGTGGCTACACCTTC. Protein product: CASSFEREQGGRGYTF.

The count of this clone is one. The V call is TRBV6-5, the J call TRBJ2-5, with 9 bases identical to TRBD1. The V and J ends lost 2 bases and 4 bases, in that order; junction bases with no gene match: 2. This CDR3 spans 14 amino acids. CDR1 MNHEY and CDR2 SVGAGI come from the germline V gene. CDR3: CASSYGTGLETQYF. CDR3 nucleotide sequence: TGTGCCAGCAGTTACGGGACAGGGTTAGAGACCCAGTACTTC.

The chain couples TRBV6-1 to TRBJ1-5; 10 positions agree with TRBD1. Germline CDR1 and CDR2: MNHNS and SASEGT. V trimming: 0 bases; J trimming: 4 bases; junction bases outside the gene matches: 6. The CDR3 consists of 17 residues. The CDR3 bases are TGTGCCAGCAGTGAAGCCCCGACAGGGGGCGCAAATCAGCCCCAGCATTTT. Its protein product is CASSEAPTGGANQPQHF.

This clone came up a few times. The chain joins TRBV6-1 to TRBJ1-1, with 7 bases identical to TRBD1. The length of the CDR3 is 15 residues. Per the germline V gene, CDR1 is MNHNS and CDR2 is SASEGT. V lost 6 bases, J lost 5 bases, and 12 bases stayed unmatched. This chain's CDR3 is CASSRDSGKRTEAFF. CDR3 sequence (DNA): TGTGCCAGCAGCCGGGACAGCGGTAAAAGGACTGAAGCTTTCTTT.

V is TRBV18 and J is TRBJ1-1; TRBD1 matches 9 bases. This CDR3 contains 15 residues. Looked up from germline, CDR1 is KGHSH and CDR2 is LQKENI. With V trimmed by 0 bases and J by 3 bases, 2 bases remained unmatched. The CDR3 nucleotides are TGTGCCAGCTCACCACCGACAGGGGGGCACACTGAAGCTTTCTTT. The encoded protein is CASSPPTGGHTEAFF.

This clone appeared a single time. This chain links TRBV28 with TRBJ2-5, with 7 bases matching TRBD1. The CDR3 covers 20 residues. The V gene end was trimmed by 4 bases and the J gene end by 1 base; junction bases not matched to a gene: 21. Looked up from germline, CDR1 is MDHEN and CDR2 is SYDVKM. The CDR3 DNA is TGTGCCAGCAGTTATCCGGGACAGATAGACCTACCCATGGCCCAAGAGACCCAGTACTTC. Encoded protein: CASSYPGQIDLPMAQETQYF.

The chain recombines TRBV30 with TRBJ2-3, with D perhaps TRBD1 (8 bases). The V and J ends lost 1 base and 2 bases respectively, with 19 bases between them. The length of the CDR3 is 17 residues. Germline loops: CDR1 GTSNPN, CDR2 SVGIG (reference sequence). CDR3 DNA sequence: TGTGCCTGGAGTGCCCGGGAGGCAGGGGGCCACACAGATACGCAGTATTTT. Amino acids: CAWSAREAGGHTDTQYF.

This CDR3 reads CASSASHEGNSPLHF. Written as DNA, the CDR3 is TGTGCCAGCAGTGCATCCCATGAGGGTAATTCACCCCTCCACTTT. The V and J genes are TRBV6-4 and TRBJ1-6, with D hard to call. CDR3 length: 15 residues. V dropped 4 bases and J dropped 6 bases, with 13 bases sitting between them. Germline CDR1 and CDR2: MRHNA and SNTAGT.

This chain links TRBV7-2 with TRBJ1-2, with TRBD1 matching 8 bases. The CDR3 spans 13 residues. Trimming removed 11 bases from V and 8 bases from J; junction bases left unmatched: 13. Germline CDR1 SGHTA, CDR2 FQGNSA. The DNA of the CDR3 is TGTGCCGGAGGGGGACAGGCCCCCGGGGGCTACACCTTC. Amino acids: CAGGGQAPGGYTF.

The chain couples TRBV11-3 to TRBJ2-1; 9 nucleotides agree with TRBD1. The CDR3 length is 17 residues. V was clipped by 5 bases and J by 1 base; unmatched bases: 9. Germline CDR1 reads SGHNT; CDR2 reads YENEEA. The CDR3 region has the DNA TGTGCCAGCAGCCCATGGACAGGGGTGGCATCCTACAATGAGCAGTTCTTC. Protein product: CASSPWTGVASYNEQFF.

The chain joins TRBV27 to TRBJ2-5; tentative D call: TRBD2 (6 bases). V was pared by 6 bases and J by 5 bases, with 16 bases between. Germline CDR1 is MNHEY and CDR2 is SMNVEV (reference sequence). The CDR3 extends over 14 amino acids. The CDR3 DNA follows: TGTGCCAGCAGCCCGGCGGGGCCGCGGGAGACCCAGTACTTC. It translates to CASSPAGPRETQYF.

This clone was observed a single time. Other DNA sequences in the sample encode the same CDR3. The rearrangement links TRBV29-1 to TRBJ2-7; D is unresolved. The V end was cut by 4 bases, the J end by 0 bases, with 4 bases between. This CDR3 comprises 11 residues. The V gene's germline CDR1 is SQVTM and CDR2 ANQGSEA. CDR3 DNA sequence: TGCAGCGTTGCCGGCTCCTACGAGCAGTACTTC. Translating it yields CSVAGSYEQYF.

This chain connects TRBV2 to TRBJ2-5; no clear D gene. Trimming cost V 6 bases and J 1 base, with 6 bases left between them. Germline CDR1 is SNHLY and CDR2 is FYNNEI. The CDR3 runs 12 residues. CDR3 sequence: CASSLLQETQYF. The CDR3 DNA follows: TGTGCCAGCAGCCTACTCCAAGAGACCCAGTACTTC.

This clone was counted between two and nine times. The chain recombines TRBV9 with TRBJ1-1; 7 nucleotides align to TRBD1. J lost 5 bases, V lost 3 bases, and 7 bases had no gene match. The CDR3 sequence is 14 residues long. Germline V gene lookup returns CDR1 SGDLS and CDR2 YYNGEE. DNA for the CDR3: TGTGCCAGCAGCGAAGGGGGCCGGAATACTGAAGCTTTCTTT. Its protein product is CASSEGGRNTEAFF.